This T cell receptor (beta chain) was profiled in a study of vaccination effects on CD4 cells after COVID-19. Study in general: Following the second dose by a median of 72 days, the post-vaccine samples were obtained.

Using viral peptide pools, the ViraFEST assay grew out antigen-specific CD4+ T cells prior to sequencing. Cells that had been cultured for roughly eleven days were the source of isolated CD4+ T cells. Two-dose BNT162b2 or mRNA-1273 vaccination was given to participants. The healthy vaccine recipients, who had no prior SARS-CoV-2 infection, showed negative nucleocapsid antibodies. A few million PBMC per well were cultured with 8.5 to 10 IU/ml IL-2 and about 9.8 ug/ml peptides. The CDR3 is made up of 17 amino acids. V gave up 4 bases and J gave up 0 bases; unmatched junction bases: 6. The V gene's germline CDR1 is SGHRS and CDR2 YFSETQ. This table comes from immunoSEQ multiplex PCR, and its TCRdb copy is limited to in-frame clones, with some not included. Found here are 65,000 to 95,000 clones, 60% to 85% of them singletons; the top ten hold around 1.1%. For this clone: As yet, its antigen is unknown.

Overall study results and limits: Clones of infection and vaccine origin contracted markedly late after vaccination.

The chain employs TRBV5-1 and TRBJ1-4; 10 bases map to TRBD1. The TCR was taken from a human donor who received a COVID-19 vaccine. The sample was CD4+ T cells from PBMCs cultured with HCoV-OC43 spike peptides, taken after COVID-19 vaccination. As for subset: HCoV-OC43 spike overlapping peptide pool stimulation. The CDR3 region has the DNA TGCGCCAGCAGCCGGGGGACAGGGGTGGCAACTAATGAAAAACTGTTTTTT. Its protein is CASSRGTGVATNEKLFF.